The 27 T cell receptor beta chains given below trace back to one sample, sequenced in a study of cytomegalovirus exposure and HLA in healthy donors. PCR involved 60 Vbeta and 13 Jbeta primers. Measured with immunoSEQ multiplex PCR; TCRdb has only the in-frame clones, and not every one. The sample yields 110,000 or so clones, under 85% seen once. Sample: PBMCs. These TCRs come from a man aged 40-49 years in good health and CMV-seronegative.

This clone was picked up a small number of times. V usage is TRBV5-1 and J usage is TRBJ2-1, with TRBD2 matching over 10 bases. Germline CDR1 is SGHRS and CDR2 is YFSETQ. This CDR3 is 16 amino acids long. Trimming at V came to 0 bases and at J to 8 bases, leaving 8 bases not matched to a gene. The CDR3 spells CASSLGAAGLADEQFF. CDR3 coding DNA: TGCGCCAGCAGCTTGGGGGCGGCCGGACTAGCGGATGAGCAGTTCTTC. Looking up the rest from reference TRBV5-1 and TRBJ2-1 gives the full variable domain: KAGVTQTPRYLIKTRGQQVTLSCSPISGHRSVSWYQQTPGQGLQFLFEYFSETQRNKGNFPGRFSGRQFSNSRSEMNVSTLELGDSALYLCASSLGAAGLADEQFFGPGTRLTVL.

A few counts support this clone. This sequence joins TRBV6-5 and TRBJ1-5; 7 bases are a match to TRBD1. Trimming removed 7 bases from V and 0 bases from J; junction bases left unmatched: 6. From germline, CDR1 is MNHEY and CDR2 SVGAGI. The CDR3 consists of 15 residues. The CDR3 region is CASKRQGYSNQPQHF. CDR3 nucleotide sequence: TGTGCCAGCAAGCGACAGGGCTATAGCAATCAGCCCCAGCATTTT.

The rearrangement links TRBV7-6 to TRBJ2-7, with 8 bases aligning to TRBD1. V was pared by 5 bases and J by 2 bases, with 5 bases of the junction left unmatched. This CDR3 has 14 residues. Germline values: CDR1 SGHVS, CDR2 FNYEAQ. The CDR3: CASSPGTGPYEQYF. CDR3 DNA: TGTGCCAGCAGCCCCGGGACAGGACCCTACGAGCAGTACTTC.

The chain joins TRBV27 to TRBJ1-1, with D possibly being TRBD1 (6 bases). Germline V CDR1 and CDR2: MNHEY, SMNVEV (reference sequence). V was cut by 10 bases and J by 5 bases, with 14 bases left in between. The CDR3 covers 12 residues. CDR3 region: CATRGGLTEAFF. CDR3 sequence (DNA): TGTGCCACTCGGGGGGGCCTGACTGAAGCTTTCTTT.

This rearrangement joins TRBV28 to TRBJ2-3; the match to TRBD1 covers 9 bases. The CDR3 extends over 14 amino acids. V lost 6 bases to trimming and J lost 6 bases; unmatched junction nucleotides: 7. Germline V gene lookup returns CDR1 MDHEN and CDR2 SYDVKM. The CDR3 nucleotides are TGTGCCAGCAGCTCCGGGACAGGGCGGGATACGCAGTATTTT. Translation: CASSSGTGRDTQYF.

The V and J genes are TRBV10-2 and TRBJ2-5, with TRBD2 matching 9 bases. The V segment lost 11 bases and the J segment 7 bases; nucleotides outside the gene matches: 11. Germline CDR1 and CDR2: WSHSY and SAAADI. CDR3 size: 13 residues. The CDR3 sequence is CALSVGREGTQYF. CDR3 coding DNA: TGCGCCCTGTCGGTGGGGCGGGAGGGGACCCAGTACTTC.

The chain recombines TRBV2 with TRBJ1-4; TRBD1 agrees at 11 bases. CDR1 is SNHLY, CDR2 FYNNEI, per germline. Unmatched junction bases numbered 7, after V lost 7 bases and J lost 3 bases. The CDR3 is 16 amino acids. CDR3 loop: CASTRDRGSANEKLFF. The CDR3 DNA reads as TGTGCCAGCACCCGGGACAGGGGGTCGGCTAATGAAAAACTGTTTTTT.

This clone was observed a few times. The chain has TRBV6-5 and TRBJ1-6; D not resolved. V was shortened by 2 bases and J by 6 bases, with 11 bases between the two germline ends. This CDR3 has 15 residues. Germline V lookup: CDR1 MNHEY, CDR2 SVGAGI. CDR3 residues: CASSYRVDGNSPLHF. The CDR3 DNA reads as TGTGCCAGCAGTTACCGGGTAGATGGTAATTCACCCCTCCACTTT.

The chain has TRBV19 and TRBJ2-2; 10 nucleotides align to TRBD2. This CDR3 spans 15 amino acids. Trimming took 7 bases from V and 3 from J; bases not matched to a gene: 5. CDR1 and CDR2 from the germline V gene are LNHDA and SQIVND (reference sequence). CDR3 in DNA: TGTGCCAGTATCCGGACTAGCGGATACACCGGGGAGCTGTTTTTT. This encodes CASIRTSGYTGELFF.

The chain joins TRBV5-8 to TRBJ2-5; maybe TRBD2 (5 bases). CDR1 SGHTS and CDR2 YDEGEE come from the germline V gene. The V gene lost 7 bases and the J gene lost 5 bases, with 6 bases spanning the gap. This CDR3 has 10 residues. The CDR3 region is CASRRETQYF. CDR3 in DNA: TGTGCCAGCCGGAGGGAGACCCAGTACTTC.

The chain employs TRBV10-3 and TRBJ2-1; D perhaps matches TRBD1 (5 bases). The CDR3 is made up of 14 amino acids. Trimming took off 2 bases at V and 8 bases at J, with 13 bases between the two ends. Germline CDR1 reads ENHRY; CDR2 reads SYGVKD. CDR3: CAISELQGMDEQFF. CDR3 DNA: TGTGCCATCAGTGAGCTCCAGGGTATGGATGAGCAGTTCTTC.

This rearrangement joins TRBV6-6 to TRBJ1-2; TRBD1 matches 9 bases. V was clipped by 5 bases and J by 4 bases; unmatched bases: 11. In germline, CDR1 is MNHNY, CDR2 SVGAGI (reference sequence). This CDR3 spans 16 amino acids. CDR3 DNA sequence: TGTGCCAGCAGTGCAGAAAGACAGGGGGGGATCTATGGCTACACCTTC. Translation gives CASSAERQGGIYGYTF.

The chain is built from TRBV4-1 and TRBJ2-6; D uncertain. Germline lookup yields CDR1 MGHRA and CDR2 YSYEKL. The CDR3 is 17 amino acids. V dropped 5 bases and J dropped 3 bases, with 17 bases sitting between them. CDR3 region: CASSGDGFLGGANVLTF. As DNA, the CDR3 is TGCGCCAGCAGCGGTGATGGGTTTCTAGGTGGGGCCAACGTCCTGACTTTC.

The chain is built from TRBV11-3 and TRBJ1-4, with a weak D call TRBD1 (6 bases). Germline V lookup: CDR1 SGHNT, CDR2 YENEEA. The CDR3 runs 16 residues. The V and J ends lost 1 base and 5 bases respectively, with 14 bases between them. CDR3 DNA sequence: TGTGCCAGCAGCTTAGCTGGGGGGGCTACAAATGAAAAACTGTTTTTT. This sequence encodes CASSLAGGATNEKLFF.

Here the CDR3 reads CASSPGLAGATNTGELFF. Written as DNA, the CDR3 is TGCGCCAGCAGCCCAGGACTAGCGGGAGCCACGAACACCGGGGAGCTGTTTTTT. The rearrangement joins TRBV5-1 to TRBJ2-2; the match to TRBD2 covers 13 bases. This CDR3 region has 18 residues. Unmatched junction bases numbered 6, after V lost 4 bases and J lost 0 bases. Per germline, CDR1 SGHRS and CDR2 YFSETQ.

The chain couples TRBV6-5 to TRBJ2-3; the match to TRBD2 covers 7 bases. The CDR3 extends over 14 amino acids. CDR1 and CDR2 from the germline V gene are MNHEY and SVGAGI. V shed 1 base, J shed 12 bases, and the junction held 10 bases outside the gene matches. This CDR3 reads CASSYWGGTDDQYF. In DNA form, the CDR3 reads TGTGCCAGCAGTTACTGGGGGGGAACCGACGATCAGTATTTT.

J is TRBJ2-7 and V is TRBV4-1, with D maybe TRBD2 (7 bases). Per germline, CDR1 MGHRA and CDR2 YSYEKL. The CDR3 consists of 17 residues. V was cut by 1 base and J by 7 bases, with 23 bases left in between. The CDR3 reads CASSQAARRGAGGEQYF. Here the CDR3 DNA reads TGCGCCAGCAGCCAAGCGGCGCGGAGGGGGGCCGGGGGGGAGCAGTACTTC.

This rearrangement joins TRBV7-2 to TRBJ1-2, with unresolved D. Germline loops: CDR1 SGHTA, CDR2 FQGNSA. CDR3 length: 15 amino acids. The V gene lost 1 base and the J gene lost 3 bases, with 12 bases spanning the gap. The DNA of the CDR3 is TGTGCCAGCAGCTTAGTCACAGCCAACTACTATGGCTACACCTTC. Its translation: CASSLVTANYYGYTF.

The chain employs TRBV10-2 and TRBJ2-7, with 11 bases lining up with TRBD2. This CDR3 contains 16 residues. CDR1 WSHSY and CDR2 SAAADI come from the germline V gene. J gave up 1 base and V 6 bases, and 8 bases lay outside the gene matches. As DNA, the CDR3 is TGCGCCAGCAGCGACTCTGGGACTAGCGGTTCCTACGAGCAGTACTTC. Translating it yields CASSDSGTSGSYEQYF.

This clone was detected a few times. J is TRBJ1-2 and V is TRBV28, with D uncertain. Trimming took 6 bases from V and 1 from J, leaving 21 bases between them. CDR3 length: 17 residues. The germline V gene encodes CDR1 MDHEN and CDR2 SYDVKM. CDR3 sequence: CASSQLSFRTGNYGYTF. CDR3 DNA sequence: TGTGCCAGCAGCCAATTGAGTTTCCGAACCGGTAACTATGGCTACACCTTC.

This rearrangement joins TRBV6-5 to TRBJ2-1; 11 nucleotides line up with TRBD1. The CDR3 is 15 amino acids. Looked up from germline, CDR1 is MNHEY and CDR2 is SVGAGI. The ends lost 6 bases at V and 5 bases at J; junction bases unmatched: 6. The DNA of the CDR3 is TGTGCCAGCAGACCCGGGACAGGGGGTGACAATGAGCAGTTCTTC. It translates to CASRPGTGGDNEQFF.

The chain joins TRBV13 to TRBJ2-3; TRBD2 aligns across 8 bases. Germline V gives CDR1 PRHDT, CDR2 FYEKMQ (reference sequence). The CDR3 contains 16 residues. Trimming took 4 bases from V and 1 from J; bases not matched to a gene: 7. CDR3 nucleotide sequence: TGTGCCAGCAGCTCGGGACTAGGAAAAGGCACAGATACGCAGTATTTT. This translates into CASSSGLGKGTDTQYF.

The chain recombines TRBV5-4 with TRBJ1-1; the match to TRBD1 covers 9 bases. The CDR3 has 16 residues. CDR1 SGHNT and CDR2 YYREEE come from the germline V gene (reference sequence). Trimming at V came to 1 base and at J to 1 base, leaving 5 bases not matched to a gene. CDR3 loop: CASSLSHRGPNTEAFF. CDR3 nucleotides: TGTGCCAGCAGCTTGAGCCACAGGGGGCCGAACACTGAAGCTTTCTTT.

V is TRBV30 and J is TRBJ2-4; 8 bases line up with TRBD1. Germline values: CDR1 GTSNPN, CDR2 SVGIG (reference sequence). The V and J ends lost 0 bases and 9 bases, in that order; junction bases with no gene match: 4. This CDR3 has 13 residues. CDR3 region: CAWSVDDRGIQYF. CDR3 DNA: TGTGCCTGGAGTGTCGACGACAGGGGCATTCAGTACTTC.

This chain connects TRBV15 to TRBJ1-2; 8 bases are shared with TRBD1. CDR1 LNHNV and CDR2 YYDKDF come from the germline V gene (reference sequence). The ends lost 2 bases at V and 4 bases at J; junction bases unmatched: 6. CDR3 length equals 15 residues. Here the CDR3 reads CATSRYRDRSYGYTF. In DNA, the CDR3 is TGTGCCACCAGCAGATATCGGGACAGGAGCTATGGCTACACCTTC.

V is TRBV7-9 and J is TRBJ2-5; 9 nucleotides match TRBD1. Germline-derived CDR1 and CDR2 are SEHNR and FQNEAQ (reference sequence). Trimming at V came to 4 bases and at J to 2 bases, leaving 5 bases not matched to a gene. This CDR3 contains 15 residues. The CDR3 DNA reads TGTGCCAGCAGCTCCGACAGGGGGAAACAAGAGACCCAGTACTTC. Translating it yields CASSSDRGKQETQYF.

The chain carries TRBV7-2 and TRBJ2-3, with a tentative D call TRBD2 (7 bases). V was clipped by 4 bases and J by 3 bases, with 26 bases between them. Germline values: CDR1 SGHTA, CDR2 FQGNSA. The CDR3 is 19 amino acids. CDR3 region: CASSYLLGRGGRQTDTQYF. CDR3 in DNA: TGTGCCAGCAGCTACCTCCTGGGGAGGGGGGGCCGTCAGACAGATACGCAGTATTTT.